These T cell receptor beta chains were read from a single sample in a study of Ad26.COV2.S vaccination and SARS-CoV-2 variants. TCRdb keeps only in-frame clones here, not all; method: immunoSEQ multiplex PCR. This sample has 330,000 or so clones, with roughly 90% found just once. Sequenced material: peripheral blood, taken in a trial of Ad26.COV2.S vaccine versus placebo. Receptors originate from a person aged 18-65 years who received the Ad26.COV2.S COVID-19 vaccine or a placebo. The CDR3 runs from the conserved cysteine through the conserved F or W. Each record gives: CDR3 length, J gene, clone size, V gene, D gene, CDR3 DNA, CDR3 protein. A D gene is named only where the DNA matches it firmly. Clone size is not always given. Where it is, it says once, few, many or a class for expanded clones.

len: 13
j_gene: TRBJ1-4
abundance: -
v_gene: TRBV11-2
d_gene: -
CDR3nt: TGTGCCAGCAGCTTAGGACTAGCGGTAAAACTGTTTTTT
CDR3aa: CASSLGLAVKLFF

len: 13
j_gene: TRBJ1-4
abundance: -
v_gene: TRBV30
d_gene: -
CDR3nt: TGTGCCTGGAGAATCACTCTGACTGAAAAACTGTTTTTT
CDR3aa: CAWRITLTEKLFF

len: 14
j_gene: TRBJ1-1
abundance: -
v_gene: TRBV5-5
d_gene: -
CDR3nt: TGTGCCAGCAGCTTGATAACCATGAACACTGAAGCTTTCTTT
CDR3aa: CASSLITMNTEAFF

len: 15
j_gene: TRBJ1-2
abundance: -
v_gene: TRBV19
d_gene: -
CDR3nt: TGTGCCAGTAGTATAACTTTTGGGACAAAAGGAGGCTACACCTTC
CDR3aa: CASSITFGTKGGYTF

len: 17
j_gene: TRBJ2-5
abundance: -
v_gene: TRBV7-9
d_gene: TRBD2
CDR3nt: TGTGCCAGCAGCCCGCGACTAGCGGGTCCTGGACGGGAGACCCAGTACTTC
CDR3aa: CASSPRLAGPGRETQYF

len: 14
j_gene: TRBJ2-5
abundance: -
v_gene: TRBV4-1
d_gene: -
CDR3nt: TGCGCCAGCAGCCAAGTGGGGAGACAAGAGACCCAGTACTTC
CDR3aa: CASSQVGRQETQYF

len: 13
j_gene: TRBJ1-5
abundance: few
v_gene: TRBV7-9
d_gene: -
CDR3nt: TGTGCCAGCAGCAGGGCCTACAATCAGCCCCAGCATTTT
CDR3aa: CASSRAYNQPQHF

len: 20
j_gene: TRBJ2-1
abundance: once
v_gene: TRBV6-2/TRBV6-3
d_gene: TRBD2
CDR3nt: TGTGCCAGCAGTTACTCCCCAGGACTAGCGGGGCCCTCCCTATGGAATGAGCAGTTCTTC
CDR3aa: CASSYSPGLAGPSLWNEQFF

len: 8
j_gene: TRBJ1-1
abundance: -
v_gene: TRBV20-1
d_gene: -
CDR3nt: TGCAGTGCTGTTGGAGCTTTCTTT
CDR3aa: CSAVGAFF

len: 14
j_gene: TRBJ1-5
abundance: -
v_gene: TRBV6-2/TRBV6-3
d_gene: -
CDR3nt: TGTGCCAGCAGTTACTCGGGGCTAAAGCAGCCCCAGCATTTT
CDR3aa: CASSYSGLKQPQHF